This TCR beta chain was documented in a study of human T cells and chemical hapten exposure. In TCRdb, the RACE reads were re-called with MiXCR into one record per CDR3 protein. The data show about 380,000 distinct CDR3 sequences, roughly 4.8% seen once. V was cut by 0 bases and J by 4 bases, with 5 bases left in between. In germline, CDR1 is MGHRA, CDR2 YSYEKL. CDR3 length: 13 residues. This sample's time point: patch test 1, 2 weeks after DPC sensitization. Regarding treatment: therapeutic diphenylcyclopropenone sensitization with weekly scalp DPC. Sequenced material: whole blood, taken in connection with sensitization to the hapten diphenylcyclopropenone (DPC). This sequence originates from a woman in her forties or fifties with alopecia areata. Some clones in this sample may be carry-over from other donors' samples. The rearrangement joins TRBV4-1 to TRBJ2-3; no clear D gene. CDR3 in amino acids: CASSQDIPDTQYF. As DNA, the CDR3 is TGCGCCAGCAGCCAAGATATTCCAGATACGCAGTATTTT.